This is a list of T cell receptor beta chains from one sample in a study of T cell repertoires in cytomegalovirus infection. The antigens these receptors bind are not known. TCRdb independently ran MiXCR on the reads; one entry per CDR3 protein. The data show about 740,000 distinct CDR3 sequences, around 31% seen once. Sequences were derived from cultured PBMCs, sampled from culture after CMV antigen stimulation. The receptors shown here come from a human donor in good health (CMV status not recorded). Some clones in this sample may be carry-over from other donors' samples. Both conserved end residues are part of each CDR3. Each record gives: D gene, clone size, V gene, J gene, CDR3 DNA, CDR3 protein. D genes are given only for firm matches. The size entry is marked missing in some rows and otherwise reads once, few, many or a size class.

.	few	TRBV11-2	TRBJ1-2	TGTGCCAGCGGATCCGGGGGCCAGAGGATCTATGGCTACACCTTC	CASGSGGQRIYGYTF
.	many	TRBV10-3	TRBJ2-1	TGTGCCATCAGTGAAGTCAGGGCCAATGAGCAGTTCTTC	CAISEVRANEQFF
TRBD1	few	TRBV7-9	TRBJ2-1	TGTGCCAGCAGCTTAGTAACAGGGGCAGCCTACAATGAGCAGTTCTTC	CASSLVTGAAYNEQFF
.	.	TRBV2	TRBJ2-1	TGTGCCAGCATCCGGGACACAAGCTCCTACAATGAGCAGTTCTTC	CASIRDTSSYNEQFF
.	few	TRBV7-2	TRBJ2-2	TGTGCCAGCAGCCACCTTTTAGGGGAGGACACCGGGGAGCTGTTTTTT	CASSHLLGEDTGELFF
.	few	TRBV20-1	TRBJ2-7	TGCAGTGCTAGAGACTTCTTAGCTTCCTACGAGCAGTACTTC	CSARDFLASYEQYF
.	.	TRBV7-2	TRBJ1-1	TGTGCCAGCAGCTTCCCTTTACGGGGTTCTATGAACACTGAAGCTTTCTTT	CASSFPLRGSMNTEAFF
.	.	TRBV29-1	TRBJ2-7	TGCAGCGTTTATACCAACTACGAGCAGTACTTC	CSVYTNYEQYF
.	.	TRBV2	TRBJ1-6	TGTGCCAGCAGTGTTTACAATAATTCACCCCTCCACTTT	CASSVYNNSPLHF
TRBD1	many	TRBV7-2	TRBJ1-6	TGTGCCAGCAGCAGGACAGGGTCCTATAATTCACCCCTCCACTTT	CASSRTGSYNSPLHF
.	.	TRBV10-3	TRBJ1-3	TGTGCCATCAGTGAGGCGGGGCCTCACTCTGGAAACACCATATATTTT	CAISEAGPHSGNTIYF
.	few	TRBV12-3/TRBV12-4	TRBJ2-1	TGTGCCAGCAGCCTGGCAGGGCGGGATGAGCAGTTCTTC	CASSLAGRDEQFF
.	few	TRBV7-2	TRBJ2-1	TGTGCCAGCAGCTTGGGCAGGGGTGCAGCCTACAATGAGCAGTTCTTC	CASSLGRGAAYNEQFF
.	.	TRBV5-4	TRBJ2-1	TGTGCCAGCAGCTTGGAAAGGGCGGGCTACTGGGGGAATGAGCAGTTCTTC	CASSLERAGYWGNEQFF
.	.	TRBV6-5	TRBJ1-4	TGTGCCAGCAGTTACTCGATGTTTCTGGGTTCCGACCTTGAAAAACTGTTTTTT	CASSYSMFLGSDLEKLFF
.	.	TRBV20-1	TRBJ2-1	TGCAGTGCTAGCTCTGGGACAACTAATGAGCAGTTCTTC	CSASSGTTNEQFF
.	.	TRBV7-9	TRBJ2-1	TGTGCCAGCAGCTCACTACTAGGGGCAGCTAGCTCCTACAATGAGCAGTTCTTC	CASSSLLGAASSYNEQFF
.	few	TRBV19	TRBJ2-7	TGTGCCAGTAGTAAAAGCGGTTTAACCTACGAGCAGTACTTC	CASSKSGLTYEQYF
TRBD1	many	TRBV7-2	TRBJ2-5	TGTGCCAGCAGCTCCCGGTTCCGGGACAGGGGGCCAGAGACCCAGTACTTC	CASSSRFRDRGPETQYF
.	few	TRBV2	TRBJ2-3	TGTGCCAGCAGACTCCAACTGGTCACAGATACGCAGTATTTT	CASRLQLVTDTQYF
TRBD2	.	TRBV6-6	TRBJ2-1	TGTGCCAGCAGAGGCGGGACTAGCGGGATCAATGAGCAGTTCTTC	CASRGGTSGINEQFF
.	once	TRBV10-3	TRBJ1-2	TGTGCCATCAGTGAGATATACACTAAACGCTACACCTTC	CAISEIYTKRYTF
.	.	TRBV19	TRBJ1-2	TGTGCCAGTGTGGGGAGGCAGAACTATGGCTACACCTTC	CASVGRQNYGYTF
.	many	TRBV12-3/TRBV12-4	TRBJ1-2	TGTGCCAGCAGTCGCCCCCCCGGCCTCTATGGCTACACCTTC	CASSRPPGLYGYTF
.	few	TRBV7-9	TRBJ1-1	TGTGCCAGCAGTCCATCTAGCCAAATGAACACTGAAGCTTTCTTT	CASSPSSQMNTEAFF
.	once	TRBV27	TRBJ2-7	TGTGCCAGCAGTTCGCAGGGAAAAGGCGAGCAGTACTTC	CASSSQGKGEQYF
.	.	TRBV9	TRBJ1-1	TGTGCCAGCAGCGAGCCCGGTGGAGGAGCTTTCTTT	CASSEPGGGAFF
.	few	TRBV6-2/TRBV6-3	TRBJ2-7	TGTGCCAGCAGTTACCCGACAGCCAGACCCTACGAGCAGTACTTC	CASSYPTARPYEQYF
.	.	TRBV10-3	TRBJ2-5	TGTGCCATCAGGGGACGTGGGCTGCCGGAAGAGACCCAGTACTTC	CAIRGRGLPEETQYF
.	.	TRBV4-1	TRBJ1-1	TGCGCCAGCAGCCAAGGGGTTAGAGGGGTAGGAATTTATTATTTT	CASSQGVRGVGIYYF
.	few	TRBV28	TRBJ1-4	TGTGCCAGCAGTCCATCAGGGATCACTAATGAAAAACTGTTTTTT	CASSPSGITNEKLFF
.	.	TRBV6-2/TRBV6-3	TRBJ2-2	TGTGCCAGCAGTTACGGGGGTAAAGCCGGGGAGCTGTTTTTT	CASSYGGKAGELFF
TRBD2	.	TRBV5-4	TRBJ2-7	TGTGCCAGCAGCTTCCTAGCGGGAGCCCCCTACGAGCAGTACTTC	CASSFLAGAPYEQYF
.	.	TRBV4-1	TRBJ2-1	TGCGCCAGCAGCCAAGGGGCCGCTGCCAATGAGCAGTTCTTC	CASSQGAAANEQFF
.	few	TRBV7-9	TRBJ2-3	TGTGCCAGCAGCTTGATGGCTTCTAGCACAGATACGCAGTATTTT	CASSLMASSTDTQYF
.	.	TRBV6-2/TRBV6-3	TRBJ2-2	TGTGCCAGCAGAAAAGGGCAGCGTCGGACGCTGTTTTTT	CASRKGQRRTLFF
.	few	TRBV12-3/TRBV12-4	TRBJ2-1	TGTGCCAGCAATCGACAGTACAATGAGCAGTTCTTC	CASNRQYNEQFF
.	many	TRBV7-2	TRBJ2-7	TGTGCCAGCAGCTTAGTGAGCTCCTACGAGCAGTACTTC	CASSLVSSYEQYF
.	few	TRBV10-3	TRBJ1-3	TGTGCCATCAGTGAGTCGCAGGTTGGGGCCCTGTCTGGAAACACCATATATTTT	CAISESQVGALSGNTIYF
.	few	TRBV6-2/TRBV6-3	TRBJ1-1	TGTGCCAGCAGTTACATCGGAATCCGAGAAGCTTTCTTT	CASSYIGIREAFF
.	few	TRBV10-3	TRBJ1-4	TGTGCCACTGGACGGTATGCAACTAATGAAAAACTGTTTTTT	CATGRYATNEKLFF
TRBD1	few	TRBV10-3	TRBJ1-2	TGTGCCATCAGCACCGGAGGACAGGCCCCCTATGGCTACACCTTC	CAISTGGQAPYGYTF
.	.	TRBV19	TRBJ2-5	TGTGCCAGTAGTATTGTGTCCGACGGTGGGGAGACCCAGTACTTC	CASSIVSDGGETQYF
.	many	TRBV7-2	TRBJ2-2	TGTGCCAGCACCACCACCGGGGAGCTGTTTTTT	CASTTTGELFF
.	once	TRBV7-4	TRBJ2-5	TGTGCCAGCAGCTTTGCCTCAGGGGAAGAGACCCAGTACTTC	CASSFASGEETQYF
TRBD1	.	TRBV4-3	TRBJ2-7	TGCGCCAGCAGCCAGGGTGGACAGGGAACCTACGAGCAGTACTTC	CASSQGGQGTYEQYF
.	.	TRBV20-1	TRBJ1-2	TGCAGTGCTAGGCCCCTCGGGGAACCATATGGCTACACCTTC	CSARPLGEPYGYTF
TRBD1	many	TRBV7-6	TRBJ2-3	TGTGCCAGCAGCTTAGCACTAGGGGGCTTCGATACGCAGTATTTT	CASSLALGGFDTQYF
TRBD2	few	TRBV20-1	TRBJ2-3	TGCAGTGCTAGAGTTTGGACTAGCAGCACAGATACGCAGTATTTT	CSARVWTSSTDTQYF
.	many	TRBV7-2	TRBJ2-1	TGTGCCAGCAGCTTAGGGTGGGAGACTACCTACAATGAGCAGTTCTTC	CASSLGWETTYNEQFF
TRBD1	many	TRBV7-2	TRBJ2-3	TGTGCCAGCAGCTACCCTTACGTGGGCCACAGGGGTGAACGTGGCACAGATACGCAGTATTTT	CASSYPYVGHRGERGTDTQYF
TRBD2	.	TRBV7-2	TRBJ2-5	TGTGCCAGCAGCTTAGTCAGTAGCGGGGGGGCCGAGGAGACCCAGTACTTC	CASSLVSSGGAEETQYF
.	many	TRBV7-2	TRBJ2-7	TGTGCCAGCAGCTTAGTGTCTAGCGAGGTCTACGAGCAGTACTTC	CASSLVSSEVYEQYF
.	.	TRBV27	TRBJ2-1	TGTGCCAGCAGCCCAAGGGTATTCGTAGGGGGTGAGGATGAGCAGTTCTTC	CASSPRVFVGGEDEQFF
.	.	TRBV6-2/TRBV6-3	TRBJ1-1	TGTGCCAGCAGCCGAATCCCTGGTCCGATGAACACTGAAGCTTTCTTT	CASSRIPGPMNTEAFF
TRBD2	few	TRBV12-3/TRBV12-4	TRBJ2-2	TGTGCCAGCAGGAGGACTAGCCAAACCACCGGGGAGCTGTTTTTT	CASRRTSQTTGELFF
.	.	TRBV4-3	TRBJ2-4	TGCGCCAGCAGCCAAGTAGCCGGGGTTAGGAACATTCAGTACTTC	CASSQVAGVRNIQYF
TRBD2	.	TRBV20-1	TRBJ2-3	TGCAGTGCTCGGACTAGCGGTGGTGCAGATACGCAGTATTTT	CSARTSGGADTQYF
TRBD2	many	TRBV7-6	TRBJ2-5	TGTGCCAGCAGCTTAGCGACTAGCGGGGACCGGGGGGCCCAGTACTTC	CASSLATSGDRGAQYF
TRBD2	once	TRBV11-2	TRBJ2-7	TGTGCCAGCAGCTTAAGGGAGGGCCTCAGCGAGCAGTACTTC	CASSLREGLSEQYF